Listed below are T cell receptor beta chains from one sample, sequenced in a study of T-cell memory formation after mild COVID-19. TCRdb re-called the 5' RACE reads through MiXCR, storing one row per CDR3 protein. The sample shows 300,000 or so distinct CDR3 sequences, more than 15% of them seen only once. The specimen sequenced was PBMCs or a T cell subset sorted from them (not recorded which). Source of these receptors: a man aged 18-30 years who had mild COVID-19 (a few samples of this study predate the infection). Cell type and time point are not known. The CDR3 runs from the conserved cysteine through the conserved F or W. Fields, in order: V gene, clone size, J gene, D gene, CDR3 protein, CDR3 DNA. The D gene is left open where the match is weak. A clone size is listed for some rows: how often the clone was seen (once, few, many), or a class if it is expanded.

TRBV6-5	few	TRBJ2-7	TRBD1	CASKRQGKNYEQYF	TGTGCCAGCAAACGACAGGGTAAAAACTACGAGCAGTACTTC
TRBV4-2	-	TRBJ2-3	-	CASSQAPGATDTQYF	TGTGCCAGCAGCCAAGCCCCGGGGGCCACAGATACGCAGTATTTT
TRBV5-4	few	TRBJ2-1	-	CASSRPQGSHNEQFF	TGTGCCAGCAGCCGCCCGCAGGGATCCCACAATGAGCAGTTCTTC
TRBV12-5	-	TRBJ1-2	-	CASGPHWSSQNYGYTF	TGTGCTAGTGGTCCCCACTGGTCCTCACAAAACTATGGCTACACCTTC
TRBV4-1	-	TRBJ2-6	-	CASRFHDTESGANVLTF	TGCGCCAGCCGATTTCATGATACAGAGTCTGGGGCCAACGTCCTGACTTTC
TRBV3-1	-	TRBJ2-1	-	CASSHRDSLLVEQFF	TGTGCCAGCAGCCACCGGGACTCACTACTTGTTGAGCAGTTCTTC
TRBV27	-	TRBJ1-2	-	CASRTRANYGYTF	TGTGCCAGCAGGACCAGAGCTAACTATGGCTACACCTTC
TRBV7-2	-	TRBJ2-2	TRBD2	CASSRRISGGTGELFF	TGTGCCAGCAGCCGCCGGATTAGCGGGGGCACCGGGGAGCTGTTTTTT
TRBV7-9	-	TRBJ1-2	-	CASSLAEPGYGYTF	TGTGCCAGCAGCTTAGCAGAACCAGGGTATGGCTACACCTTC
TRBV5-6	few	TRBJ2-3	TRBD1	CASSLGGTGTDTQYF	TGTGCCAGCAGCTTGGGCGGGACAGGGACAGATACGCAGTATTTT
TRBV12-3/TRBV12-4	many	TRBJ1-2	-	CASSLADGDYTF	TGTGCCAGCAGTTTAGCGGATGGGGACTACACCTTC
TRBV4-1	-	TRBJ2-5	TRBD2	CASSRSGGGQETQYF	TGCGCCAGCAGCCGCAGCGGCGGGGGGCAAGAGACCCAGTACTTC
TRBV2	-	TRBJ2-2	TRBD2	CASISGGLTGELFF	TGTGCCAGCATTAGCGGGGGGCTTACCGGGGAGCTGTTTTTT
TRBV12-3/TRBV12-4	-	TRBJ1-2	TRBD1	CASSSRGFLYGYTF	TGTGCCAGCAGTTCCAGGGGGTTTCTCTATGGCTACACCTTC
TRBV5-1	-	TRBJ1-6	TRBD1	CASSKGQGYSPLHF	TGCGCCAGCAGCAAGGGACAGGGGTATTCACCCCTCCACTTT